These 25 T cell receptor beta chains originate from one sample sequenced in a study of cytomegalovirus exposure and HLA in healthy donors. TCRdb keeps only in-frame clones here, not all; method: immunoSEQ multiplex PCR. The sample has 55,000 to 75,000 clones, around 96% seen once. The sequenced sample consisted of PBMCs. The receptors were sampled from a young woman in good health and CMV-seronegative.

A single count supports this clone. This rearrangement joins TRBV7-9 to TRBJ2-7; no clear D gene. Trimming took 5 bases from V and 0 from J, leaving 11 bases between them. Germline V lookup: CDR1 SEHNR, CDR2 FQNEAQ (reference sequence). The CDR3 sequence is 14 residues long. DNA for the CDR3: TGTGCCAGCAGCCCTACGTCTAGCTCCTACGAGCAGTACTTC. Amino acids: CASSPTSSSYEQYF.

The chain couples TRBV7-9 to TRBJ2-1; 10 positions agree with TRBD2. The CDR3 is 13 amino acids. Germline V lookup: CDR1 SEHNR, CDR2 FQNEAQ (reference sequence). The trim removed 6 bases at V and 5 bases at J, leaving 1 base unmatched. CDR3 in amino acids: CASRSGGDNEQFF. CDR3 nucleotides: TGTGCCAGCAGGAGCGGGGGGGACAATGAGCAGTTCTTC.

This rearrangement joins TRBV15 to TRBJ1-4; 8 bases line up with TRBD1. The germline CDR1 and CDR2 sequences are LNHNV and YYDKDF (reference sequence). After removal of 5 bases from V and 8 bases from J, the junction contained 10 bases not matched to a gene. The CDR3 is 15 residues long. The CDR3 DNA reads TGTGCCACCAGCTGGGGGGGGACAGGCGGCGAAAAACTGTTTTTT. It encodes CATSWGGTGGEKLFF.

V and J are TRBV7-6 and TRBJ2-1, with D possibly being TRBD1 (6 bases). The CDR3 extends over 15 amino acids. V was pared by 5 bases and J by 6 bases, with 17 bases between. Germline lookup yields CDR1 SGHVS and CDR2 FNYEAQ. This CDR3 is CASSEDWLGGNEQFF. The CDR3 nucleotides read TGTGCCAGCAGCGAGGACTGGTTAGGGGGCAATGAGCAGTTCTTC.

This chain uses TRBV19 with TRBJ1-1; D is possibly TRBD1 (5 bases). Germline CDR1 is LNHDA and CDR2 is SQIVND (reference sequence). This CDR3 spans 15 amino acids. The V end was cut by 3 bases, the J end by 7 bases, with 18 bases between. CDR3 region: CASSISPGVRDEAFF. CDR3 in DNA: TGTGCCAGTAGTATTTCCCCGGGGGTGAGGGATGAAGCTTTCTTT.

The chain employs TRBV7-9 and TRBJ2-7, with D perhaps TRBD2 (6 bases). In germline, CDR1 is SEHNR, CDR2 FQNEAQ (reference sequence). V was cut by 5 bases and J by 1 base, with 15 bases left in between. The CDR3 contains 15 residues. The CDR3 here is CASSPTRGLSYEQYF. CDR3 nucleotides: TGTGCCAGCAGCCCTACGCGGGGACTTTCCTACGAGCAGTACTTC.

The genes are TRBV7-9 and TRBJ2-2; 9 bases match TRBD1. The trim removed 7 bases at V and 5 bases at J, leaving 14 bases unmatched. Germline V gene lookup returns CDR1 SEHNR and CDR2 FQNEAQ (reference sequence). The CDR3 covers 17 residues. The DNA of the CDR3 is TGTGCCAGCACAATAGCCTGGACAGGGGAGGATACCGGGGAGCTGTTTTTT. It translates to CASTIAWTGEDTGELFF.

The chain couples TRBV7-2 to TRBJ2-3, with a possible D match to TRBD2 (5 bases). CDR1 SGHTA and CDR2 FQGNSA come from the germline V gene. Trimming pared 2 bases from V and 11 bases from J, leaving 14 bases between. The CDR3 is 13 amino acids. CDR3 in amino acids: CASSLPPARGQYF. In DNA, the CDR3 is TGTGCCAGCAGCTTACCCCCCGCTCGGGGGCAGTATTTT.

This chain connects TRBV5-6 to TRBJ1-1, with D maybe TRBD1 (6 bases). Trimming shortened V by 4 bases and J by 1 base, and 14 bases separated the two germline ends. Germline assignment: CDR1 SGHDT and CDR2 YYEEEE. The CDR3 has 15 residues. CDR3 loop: CASSPSLTGNTEAFF. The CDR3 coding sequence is TGTGCCAGCAGCCCCTCTTTGACAGGGAACACTGAAGCTTTCTTT.

In DNA form, the CDR3 reads TGTGCCAGCAGTCCTGGGGGGGTTGAGGACAAGGGAAAAGGTTTCTTT. As protein: CASSPGGVEDKGKGFF. This chain uses TRBV28 with TRBJ1-1; the D gene is possibly TRBD1 (5 bases). The CDR3 covers 16 residues. V was clipped by 5 bases and J by 13 bases, with 29 bases between them. In germline, CDR1 is MDHEN, CDR2 SYDVKM.

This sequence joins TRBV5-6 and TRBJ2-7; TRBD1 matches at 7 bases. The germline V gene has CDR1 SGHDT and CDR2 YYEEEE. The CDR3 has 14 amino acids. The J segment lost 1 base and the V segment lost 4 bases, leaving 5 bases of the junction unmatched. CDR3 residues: CASSVTGVSYEQYF. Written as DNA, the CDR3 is TGTGCCAGCAGCGTAACAGGGGTGTCCTACGAGCAGTACTTC.

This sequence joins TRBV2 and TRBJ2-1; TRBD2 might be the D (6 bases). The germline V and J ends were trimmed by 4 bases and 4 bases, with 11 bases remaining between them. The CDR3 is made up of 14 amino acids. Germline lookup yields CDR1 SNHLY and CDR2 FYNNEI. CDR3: CASSGGVKYNEQFF. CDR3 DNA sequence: TGTGCCAGCAGTGGGGGGGTCAAATACAATGAGCAGTTCTTC.

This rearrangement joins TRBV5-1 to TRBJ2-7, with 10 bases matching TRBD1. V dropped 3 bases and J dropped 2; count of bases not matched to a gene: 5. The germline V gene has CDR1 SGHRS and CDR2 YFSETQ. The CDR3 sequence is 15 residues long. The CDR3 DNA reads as TGCGCCAGCAGCTCTGGGGACAGGGGAGCCTACGAGCAGTACTTC. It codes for CASSSGDRGAYEQYF. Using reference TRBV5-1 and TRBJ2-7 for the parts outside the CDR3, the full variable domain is KAGVTQTPRYLIKTRGQQVTLSCSPISGHRSVSWYQQTPGQGLQFLFEYFSETQRNKGNFPGRFSGRQFSNSRSEMNVSTLELGDSALYLCASSSGDRGAYEQYFGPGTRLTVT.

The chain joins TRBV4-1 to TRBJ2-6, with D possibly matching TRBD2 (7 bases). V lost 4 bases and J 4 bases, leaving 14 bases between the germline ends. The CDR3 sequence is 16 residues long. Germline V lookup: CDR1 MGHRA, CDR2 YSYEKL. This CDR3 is CASSPAGALGANVLTF. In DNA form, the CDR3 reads TGCGCCAGCAGCCCGGCGGGGGCACTAGGGGCCAACGTCCTGACTTTC.

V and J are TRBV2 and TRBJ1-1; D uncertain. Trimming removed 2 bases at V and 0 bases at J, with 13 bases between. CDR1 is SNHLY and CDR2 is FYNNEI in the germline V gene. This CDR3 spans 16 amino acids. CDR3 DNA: TGTGCCAGCAGTGAATCCCGGGGATCAATGAACACTGAAGCTTTCTTT. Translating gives CASSESRGSMNTEAFF.

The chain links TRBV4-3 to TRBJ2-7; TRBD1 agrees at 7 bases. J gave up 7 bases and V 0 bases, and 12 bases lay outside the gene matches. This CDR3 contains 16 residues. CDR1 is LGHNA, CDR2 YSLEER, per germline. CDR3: CASSQDPQGTVEEQYF. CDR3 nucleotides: TGCGCCAGCAGCCAAGATCCCCAGGGGACAGTCGAGGAGCAGTACTTC.

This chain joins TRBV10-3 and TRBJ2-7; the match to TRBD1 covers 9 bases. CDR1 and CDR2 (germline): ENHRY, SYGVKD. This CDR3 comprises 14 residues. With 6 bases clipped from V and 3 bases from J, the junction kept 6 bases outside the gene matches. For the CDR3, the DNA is TGTGCCATCAGGGGGACAGGGCGACGCTACGAGCAGTACTTC. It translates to CAIRGTGRRYEQYF.

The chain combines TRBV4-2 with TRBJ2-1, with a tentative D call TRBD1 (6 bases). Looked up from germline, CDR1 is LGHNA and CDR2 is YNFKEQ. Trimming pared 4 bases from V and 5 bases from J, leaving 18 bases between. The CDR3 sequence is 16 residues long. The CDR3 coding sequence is TGTGCCAGCAGCCCGGCCCCGGGACAAACCAACAATGAGCAGTTCTTC. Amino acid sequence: CASSPAPGQTNNEQFF.

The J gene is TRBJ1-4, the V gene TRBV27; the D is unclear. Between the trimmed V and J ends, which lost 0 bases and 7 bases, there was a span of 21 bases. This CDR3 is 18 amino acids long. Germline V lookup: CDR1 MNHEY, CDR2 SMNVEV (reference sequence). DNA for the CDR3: TGTGCCAGCAGTTTATCAGCCACGGGGAGCAGGATCGGTGAAAAACTGTTTTTT. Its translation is CASSLSATGSRIGEKLFF.

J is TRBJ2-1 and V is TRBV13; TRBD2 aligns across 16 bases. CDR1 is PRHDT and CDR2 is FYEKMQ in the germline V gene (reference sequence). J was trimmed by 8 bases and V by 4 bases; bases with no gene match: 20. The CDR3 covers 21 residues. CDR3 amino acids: CASSWNGTSGRVGSPRDEQFF. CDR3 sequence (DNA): TGTGCCAGCAGCTGGAATGGGACTAGCGGGAGGGTGGGTTCCCCTCGGGATGAGCAGTTCTTC.

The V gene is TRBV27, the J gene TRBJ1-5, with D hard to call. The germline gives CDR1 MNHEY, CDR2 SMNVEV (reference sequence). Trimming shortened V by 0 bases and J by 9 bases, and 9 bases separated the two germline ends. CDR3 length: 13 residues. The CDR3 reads CASSLSGPMPQHF. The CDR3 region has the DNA TGTGCCAGCAGTTTATCTGGCCCGATGCCCCAGCATTTT.

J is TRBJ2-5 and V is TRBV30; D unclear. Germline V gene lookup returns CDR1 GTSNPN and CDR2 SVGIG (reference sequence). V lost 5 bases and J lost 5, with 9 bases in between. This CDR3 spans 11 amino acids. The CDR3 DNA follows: TGTGCCTGGGACATAAGGGAGACCCAGTACTTC. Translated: CAWDIRETQYF.

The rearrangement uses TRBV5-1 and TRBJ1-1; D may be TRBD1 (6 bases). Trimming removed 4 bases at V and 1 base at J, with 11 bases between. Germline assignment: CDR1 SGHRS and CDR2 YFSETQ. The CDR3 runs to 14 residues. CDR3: CASSPGQTNTEAFF. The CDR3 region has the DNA TGCGCCAGCAGCCCCGGACAGACGAACACTGAAGCTTTCTTT.

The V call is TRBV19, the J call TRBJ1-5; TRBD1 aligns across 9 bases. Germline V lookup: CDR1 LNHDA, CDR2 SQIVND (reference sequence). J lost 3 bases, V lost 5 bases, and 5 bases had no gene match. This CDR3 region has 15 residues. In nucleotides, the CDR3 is TGTGCCAGTAGTGTCGGGACAGGGATCAATCAGCCCCAGCATTTT. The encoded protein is CASSVGTGINQPQHF.

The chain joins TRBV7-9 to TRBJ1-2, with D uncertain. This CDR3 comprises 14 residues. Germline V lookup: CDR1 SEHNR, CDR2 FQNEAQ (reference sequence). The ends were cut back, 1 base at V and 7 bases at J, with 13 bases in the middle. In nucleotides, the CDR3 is TGTGCCAGCAGCTTAGAGGCCAAATCGGGTGGCTACACCTTC. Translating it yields CASSLEAKSGGYTF.